This is a list of T cell receptor beta chains from one sample in a study of CD8 T cells in Susac syndrome. TCRdb reprocessed the immunoSEQ multiplex PCR reads with MiXCR, giving one entry per CDR3 protein. The table includes about 300,000 distinct CDR3 sequences, 70% to 90% detected once. The sequenced sample was CD8+ T cells from PBMCs. These receptors all come from a human donor with multiple sclerosis. Both conserved end residues are part of each CDR3. Fields, in order: CDR3 protein, CDR3 DNA, clone size, D gene, J gene, V gene. The D gene is left open where the match is weak. Clone size appears in some rows only: once, few, many, or a class for an expanded clone.

CDR3 protein: CASSSRWRAVQETQYF; CDR3 DNA: TGTGCCAGCAGCTCTAGGTGGAGGGCAGTTCAAGAGACCCAGTACTTC; clone size: -; D gene: -; J gene: TRBJ2-5; V gene: TRBV28
CDR3 protein: CSVEVRDTASYEQYF; CDR3 DNA: TGCAGCGTTGAAGTACGGGACACCGCCTCCTACGAGCAGTACTTC; clone size: few; D gene: -; J gene: TRBJ2-7; V gene: TRBV29-1
CDR3 protein: CASRPRTGWGSGHGIDNEQFF; CDR3 DNA: TGTGCCAGCAGACCCAGGACAGGGTGGGGTTCTGGTCATGGTATTGACAATGAGCAGTTCTTC; clone size: -; D gene: TRBD1; J gene: TRBJ2-1; V gene: TRBV6-1
CDR3 protein: CAIARGLAWEQYF; CDR3 DNA: TGTGCCATCGCGAGAGGGCTAGCTTGGGAGCAGTACTTC; clone size: -; D gene: -; J gene: TRBJ2-7; V gene: TRBV10-3
CDR3 protein: CAWSGTGVDEQFF; CDR3 DNA: TGTGCCTGGAGTGGTACAGGTGTAGATGAGCAGTTCTTC; clone size: -; D gene: -; J gene: TRBJ2-1; V gene: TRBV30
CDR3 protein: CSANTIQNEQYF; CDR3 DNA: TGCAGCGCCAATACTATTCAAAACGAGCAGTACTTC; clone size: -; D gene: -; J gene: TRBJ2-7; V gene: TRBV29-1
CDR3 protein: CASSQPVLTRSLYNEQFF; CDR3 DNA: TGTGCCAGCAGCCAACCAGTCTTGACTCGATCTCTCTACAATGAGCAGTTCTTC; clone size: -; D gene: -; J gene: TRBJ2-1; V gene: TRBV4-2
CDR3 protein: CAWSPTGANEKLFF; CDR3 DNA: TGTGCCTGGAGTCCTACAGGGGCTAATGAAAAACTGTTTTTT; clone size: -; D gene: TRBD1; J gene: TRBJ1-4; V gene: TRBV30
CDR3 protein: CSVNGATSGTSQETQYF; CDR3 DNA: TGCAGCGTTAATGGCGCGACTAGCGGGACTTCCCAAGAGACCCAGTACTTC; clone size: -; D gene: TRBD2; J gene: TRBJ2-5; V gene: TRBV29-1
CDR3 protein: CASTDTNEQFF; CDR3 DNA: TGTGCCAGCACGGACACGAATGAGCAGTTCTTC; clone size: -; D gene: -; J gene: TRBJ2-1; V gene: TRBV28
CDR3 protein: CASSSSVGVRSPLHF; CDR3 DNA: TGTGCCAGCAGCTCCTCTGTGGGGGTCAGATCACCCCTCCACTTT; clone size: -; D gene: -; J gene: TRBJ1-6; V gene: TRBV7-9
CDR3 protein: CASSSGLEGNTF; CDR3 DNA: TGTGCCAGCAGTTCTGGACTGGAGGGGAACACCTTC; clone size: -; D gene: -; J gene: TRBJ1-2; V gene: TRBV6-2/TRBV6-3
CDR3 protein: CASGNRGVKSYNEQFF; CDR3 DNA: TGTGCCAGCGGTAACAGGGGGGTTAAGTCCTACAATGAGCAGTTCTTC; clone size: once; D gene: TRBD1; J gene: TRBJ2-1; V gene: TRBV27
CDR3 protein: CASSIGYRGNSVAFF; CDR3 DNA: TGTGCCAGTAGTATAGGCTACAGGGGGAATTCTGTAGCTTTCTTT; clone size: -; D gene: TRBD1; J gene: TRBJ1-1; V gene: TRBV19
CDR3 protein: CAWSWAGTSTDTQYF; CDR3 DNA: TGTGCCTGGAGTTGGGCAGGGACTAGCACAGATACGCAGTATTTT; clone size: -; D gene: -; J gene: TRBJ2-3; V gene: TRBV30
CDR3 protein: CSVEFRGFDNEQFF; CDR3 DNA: TGCAGCGTCGAATTCAGGGGGTTCGACAATGAGCAGTTCTTC; clone size: once; D gene: TRBD1; J gene: TRBJ2-1; V gene: TRBV29-1
CDR3 protein: CASGTDTGELFF; CDR3 DNA: TGTGCCAGCGGCACAGACACCGGGGAGCTGTTTTTT; clone size: -; D gene: -; J gene: TRBJ2-2; V gene: TRBV2
CDR3 protein: CASSLGTSPGNIQYF; CDR3 DNA: TGTGCCAGCAGTTTGGGGACCTCCCCCGGAAACATTCAGTACTTC; clone size: -; D gene: -; J gene: TRBJ2-4; V gene: TRBV28
CDR3 protein: CSVPFGADIYGYTF; CDR3 DNA: TGCAGCGTCCCCTTTGGGGCCGATATTTATGGCTACACCTTC; clone size: -; D gene: -; J gene: TRBJ1-2; V gene: TRBV29-1
CDR3 protein: CASSLKAASTDTQYF; CDR3 DNA: TGTGCCAGCAGCTTAAAGGCAGCTAGCACAGATACGCAGTATTTT; clone size: -; D gene: -; J gene: TRBJ2-3; V gene: TRBV7-3
CDR3 protein: CASSSTSRKTTYNEQFF; CDR3 DNA: TGTGCCAGCAGCTCCACTAGCCGGAAGACTACCTACAATGAGCAGTTCTTC; clone size: -; D gene: -; J gene: TRBJ2-1; V gene: TRBV9
CDR3 protein: CASRKAETQYF; CDR3 DNA: TGTGCCAGCAGGAAGGCCGAGACCCAGTACTTC; clone size: -; D gene: -; J gene: TRBJ2-5; V gene: TRBV12-3/TRBV12-4
CDR3 protein: CATSRQGESYEQYF; CDR3 DNA: TGTGCCACCAGCAGACAGGGGGAATCCTACGAGCAGTACTTC; clone size: -; D gene: TRBD1; J gene: TRBJ2-7; V gene: TRBV15
CDR3 protein: CASSPLAGLAGNEQFF; CDR3 DNA: TGTGCCAGCAGCCCACTCGCCGGACTAGCGGGGAATGAGCAGTTCTTC; clone size: -; D gene: TRBD2; J gene: TRBJ2-1; V gene: TRBV5-6
CDR3 protein: CASSGLANQPQHF; CDR3 DNA: TGTGCCAGCAGTGGCTTAGCCAATCAGCCCCAGCATTTT; clone size: -; D gene: -; J gene: TRBJ1-5; V gene: TRBV12-3/TRBV12-4
CDR3 protein: CASSFLLEGTDTQYF; CDR3 DNA: TGTGCCAGCAGTTTTTTACTAGAGGGGACAGATACGCAGTATTTT; clone size: -; D gene: -; J gene: TRBJ2-3; V gene: TRBV12-3/TRBV12-4
CDR3 protein: CASLPGLAVDTQYF; CDR3 DNA: TGTGCCAGCCTACCGGGACTAGCGGTAGATACGCAGTATTTT; clone size: -; D gene: TRBD2; J gene: TRBJ2-3; V gene: TRBV7-8
CDR3 protein: CASSLSTLSGNTIYF; CDR3 DNA: TGTGCCAGCAGCTTAAGCACCCTCTCTGGAAACACCATATATTTT; clone size: -; D gene: -; J gene: TRBJ1-3; V gene: TRBV28
CDR3 protein: CAWRQGFTQYF; CDR3 DNA: TGTGCCTGGAGACAGGGGTTTACGCAGTATTTT; clone size: -; D gene: TRBD1; J gene: TRBJ2-3; V gene: TRBV30
CDR3 protein: CASSLMPGGLGANVLTF; CDR3 DNA: TGTGCCAGCAGCTTAATGCCAGGCGGGCTCGGGGCCAACGTCCTGACTTTC; clone size: -; D gene: -; J gene: TRBJ2-6; V gene: TRBV7-3
CDR3 protein: CATSRPTVPSYGYTF; CDR3 DNA: TGTGCCACCAGCAGACCGACGGTTCCCAGCTATGGCTACACCTTC; clone size: -; D gene: -; J gene: TRBJ1-2; V gene: TRBV15
CDR3 protein: CASSTAGSYNSPLHF; CDR3 DNA: TGTGCCAGCAGCACTGCAGGGTCTTATAATTCACCCCTCCACTTT; clone size: -; D gene: -; J gene: TRBJ1-6; V gene: TRBV9
CDR3 protein: CASSSGLAGGDTQYF; CDR3 DNA: TGTGCCAGCAGTTCAGGACTAGCGGGAGGTGATACGCAGTATTTT; clone size: few; D gene: TRBD2; J gene: TRBJ2-3; V gene: TRBV6-5
CDR3 protein: CASSLDGGNTEAFF; CDR3 DNA: TGTGCCAGCAGTTTGGACGGGGGAAACACTGAAGCTTTCTTT; clone size: -; D gene: -; J gene: TRBJ1-1; V gene: TRBV28
CDR3 protein: CASTPSGSSYEQYF; CDR3 DNA: TGTGCCAGCACCCCGTCAGGGAGCTCCTACGAGCAGTACTTC; clone size: once; D gene: -; J gene: TRBJ2-7; V gene: TRBV7-9
CDR3 protein: CASSPITGELFF; CDR3 DNA: TGTGCCAGCAGTCCAATCACCGGGGAGCTGTTTTTT; clone size: few; D gene: -; J gene: TRBJ2-2; V gene: TRBV27
CDR3 protein: CAWTGPAGARSSYNSPLHF; CDR3 DNA: TGTGCCTGGACGGGACCGGCAGGCGCAAGGAGCTCCTATAATTCACCCCTCCACTTT; clone size: -; D gene: -; J gene: TRBJ1-6; V gene: TRBV30
CDR3 protein: CASSLGTSGKAKNIQYF; CDR3 DNA: TGTGCCAGCAGCTTAGGGACTAGCGGGAAAGCCAAAAACATTCAGTACTTC; clone size: -; D gene: TRBD2; J gene: TRBJ2-4; V gene: TRBV7-8
CDR3 protein: CAWSEQGNEQFF; CDR3 DNA: TGTGCCTGGAGTGAACAGGGCAATGAGCAGTTCTTC; clone size: -; D gene: -; J gene: TRBJ2-1; V gene: TRBV30
CDR3 protein: CASSLDTDRGEQYF; CDR3 DNA: TGTGCCAGCAGTTTGGATACCGACCGGGGCGAGCAGTACTTC; clone size: -; D gene: -; J gene: TRBJ2-7; V gene: TRBV28
CDR3 protein: CASSLNEPTDTQYF; CDR3 DNA: TGCGCCAGCAGCTTGAACGAACCCACAGATACGCAGTATTTT; clone size: -; D gene: -; J gene: TRBJ2-3; V gene: TRBV5-1
CDR3 protein: CASSGYRADTQYF; CDR3 DNA: TGTGCCAGCAGCGGGTACCGCGCAGATACGCAGTATTTT; clone size: once; D gene: -; J gene: TRBJ2-3; V gene: TRBV13
CDR3 protein: CASRISGTLAFF; CDR3 DNA: TGTGCCAGCAGGATCTCCGGGACGTTGGCTTTCTTT; clone size: -; D gene: -; J gene: TRBJ1-1; V gene: TRBV7-9
CDR3 protein: CSASFSSAYEQYF; CDR3 DNA: TGCAGTGCTAGTTTCTCCAGTGCCTACGAGCAGTACTTC; clone size: -; D gene: -; J gene: TRBJ2-7; V gene: TRBV20-1
CDR3 protein: CSARGGEGLSSGPYEQYF; CDR3 DNA: TGCAGTGCTAGAGGAGGGGAAGGCTTGTCTAGCGGACCCTACGAGCAGTACTTC; clone size: -; D gene: TRBD2; J gene: TRBJ2-7; V gene: TRBV20-1
CDR3 protein: CASNPESMNTEAFF; CDR3 DNA: TGTGCCAGCAATCCAGAGAGTATGAACACTGAAGCTTTCTTT; clone size: -; D gene: -; J gene: TRBJ1-1; V gene: TRBV6-2/TRBV6-3
CDR3 protein: CASGPLPPEETQYF; CDR3 DNA: TGCGCCAGCGGCCCTCTCCCCCCCGAAGAGACCCAGTACTTC; clone size: -; D gene: -; J gene: TRBJ2-5; V gene: TRBV5-1
CDR3 protein: CASSQDSGVMNTEAFF; CDR3 DNA: TGTGCCAGCAGCCAAGACAGCGGCGTCATGAACACTGAAGCTTTCTTT; clone size: -; D gene: -; J gene: TRBJ1-1; V gene: TRBV14
CDR3 protein: CATSSPDTQYF; CDR3 DNA: TGTGCCACCAGCAGCCCCGATACGCAGTATTTT; clone size: -; D gene: -; J gene: TRBJ2-3; V gene: TRBV15
CDR3 protein: CASSIWRDRDTQYF; CDR3 DNA: TGTGCCAGTAGTATATGGAGGGATCGGGATACGCAGTATTTT; clone size: once; D gene: -; J gene: TRBJ2-3; V gene: TRBV19
CDR3 protein: CAWHHSAGGGDTQYF; CDR3 DNA: TGTGCCTGGCACCATAGCGCGGGGGGTGGTGATACGCAGTATTTT; clone size: -; D gene: TRBD2; J gene: TRBJ2-3; V gene: TRBV30
CDR3 protein: CASSHWGRDITDTQYF; CDR3 DNA: TGTGCCAGCAGCCATTGGGGTAGGGATATCACAGATACGCAGTATTTT; clone size: -; D gene: -; J gene: TRBJ2-3; V gene: TRBV11-2
CDR3 protein: CASSPGGWRYGYTF; CDR3 DNA: TGTGCCAGCAGTCCAGGGGGCTGGAGGTATGGCTACACCTTC; clone size: -; D gene: TRBD1; J gene: TRBJ1-2; V gene: TRBV12-3/TRBV12-4
CDR3 protein: CASSQPLAAEETQYF; CDR3 DNA: TGTGCCAGCAGCCAGCCACTAGCGGCGGAGGAGACCCAGTACTTC; clone size: -; D gene: TRBD2; J gene: TRBJ2-5; V gene: TRBV3-1
CDR3 protein: CASSEGPVGSFYEQFF; CDR3 DNA: TGTGCCAGCAGTGAAGGCCCCGTAGGTAGCTTCTATGAGCAGTTCTTC; clone size: -; D gene: -; J gene: TRBJ2-1; V gene: TRBV2
CDR3 protein: CASSLLTGAGGNTIYF; CDR3 DNA: TGTGCCAGCAGTTTACTAACGGGGGCAGGGGGAAACACCATATATTTT; clone size: -; D gene: -; J gene: TRBJ1-3; V gene: TRBV28
CDR3 protein: CASSQTGMGQPQHF; CDR3 DNA: TGTGCCAGCAGCCAAACGGGGATGGGTCAGCCCCAGCATTTT; clone size: few; D gene: -; J gene: TRBJ1-5; V gene: TRBV14